This entry describes one TCR beta chain. It lacks a known antigen. Base quality data are lacking; no much larger clone is found one base away. The library was produced with the immunoSEQ multiplex PCR assay. RNA was extracted from all samples and reverse transcribed into cDNA as template for TCR sequencing. SuperScript III was used for first-strand cDNA synthesis, primed with a 2:1 mix of oligo-dT and random hexamers. A synthetic immune receptor repertoire was used to measure amplification bias, and any remaining bias was corrected computationally. The authors' pipeline ran thus. Raw reads were preprocessed for error removal, and CDR3 was defined according to IMGT conventions as running from the conserved cysteine to phenylalanine. Clonality was calculated as 1 minus Shannon entropy normalized by log2 of the number of productive unique TCRs. Whether each scalp clone was CD4 or CD8 was inferred by checking scalp TCRbeta sequences against the CD4 and CD8 repertoires from sorted blood. TCRdb limited this immuneACCESS table to in-frame rearrangements with V and J called. A share of clones is missing; checked studies link under half to unresolved V genes, and the rest is unexplained. For V, J and clone size, that table is used; D and trimming come from the DNA. The sample data list roughly 190,000 clones, and 60% of these were observed just once. Around 0.92% of the sample is held by the ten biggest clonotypes.

The sample originates from a study of CD8+ T cells in alopecia areata (dated by TCRdb to between 2018 and 2020). Background on the whole study: The treated patients took part in an open-label pilot trial in which moderate-to-severe alopecia areata was treated with oral tofacitinib at 5 to 10 mg twice daily. The study used high-throughput TCRbeta sequencing to examine T cell clonal expansion in alopecia areata, in both the C3H/HeJ mouse model and human patients. Biopsies were taken from tofacitinib-treated patients at baseline and at 4 and 24 weeks of treatment, and a later scalp biopsy was taken in several of the tofacitinib-treated patients. TCRbeta CDR3 regions were amplified by immunoSEQ multiplex PCR using 35 Vbeta forward and 13 Jbeta reverse primers. The RNA source kit depended on sample type: the PAXgene miRNA kit for fixed scalp, the miRNeasy kit for PBMCs, and the RNeasy kit for mouse skin. Tofacitinib was given for 6 to 18 months, followed by 6 months of follow-up off drug to assess delayed response and recurrence. For the treated patients, the SALT score, which quantifies what percentage of scalp surface area is affected, served as the measure of disease severity. Human TCRbeta sequencing covered scalp tissue and sorted CD4+ and CD8+ peripheral blood T cells from patchy and totalis/universalis alopecia areata patients and healthy controls. Scalp clonality was compared among normal scalp (n=4), patchy alopecia areata scalp (n=8), and alopecia totalis/universalis scalp (n=8).

Findings and caveats that apply to the study as a whole: Compared with mice, TCR sequences shared between patients were less clear, possibly partly because of HLA diversity across the patient population. Tofacitinib significantly decreased scalp clonality and the number of expanded CD8+ clones among the top 100 scalp clones. Resident alphabeta T cells in normal human skin are also sequenced, complicating scalp TCR repertoire analysis, unlike mouse skin dominated by gammadelta T cells. Compared with normal scalp, lesional scalp, particularly in alopecia totalis/universalis, had higher clonality and more expanded CD8+ clones, which suggests antigenic drive. Many expanded lesional clones were found to persist in scalp and blood during tofacitinib treatment, and relapse after treatment cessation may be partly explained by this persistence. Because the treated cohort was small and had just a single nonresponder, larger studies are needed to establish links between baseline CD8+ expansion and response.

For this chain, trimming is 3 bases at the V end and 3 bases at the J end, and the number of junction bases without a gene match is 15. The CDR3 has 18 amino acids, counting the end cysteine and phenylalanine. Kept here is only the CDR3 DNA, which spans 54 bases and is read in frame from base 1. The germline V gene (reference sequence) supplies CDR1 SGHKS and CDR2 YYEKEE. The time point label corresponds to: around 26 weeks on oral tofacitinib. Reading the label with the study, this specimen's treatment or condition is: oral pan-JAK inhibitor, 5-10 mg twice daily. Peripheral blood and lesional scalp punch biopsies were obtained from patients with alopecia areata. PBMCs were isolated by density centrifugation and stained for CD3, CD4 and CD8, after which CD4+ and CD8+ T cells were sorted on a FACSAria.

The sample in question was CD4+ T cells sorted from blood, obtained at week 24, from a patient treated with tofacitinib. The receptor was derived from a human donor with alopecia areata. The sequence joins TRBV5-5 to TRBJ2-7; TRBD1 fits 10 bases in the junction. The CDR3 protein sequence reads: CASSWVVNSGTGVYEQYF. The DNA reads TGTGCCAGCAGCTGGGTAGTAAACTCCGGGACAGGGGTCTACGAGCAGTACTTC.